This T cell receptor beta chain was profiled in a study of blood T cell repertoires in COVID-19 (TCRdb year 2020). Regarding the study in general: Samples from collaborators originated in the United States, Italy and Spain and spanned both the acute and convalescent phases of COVID-19. HLA class I and class II types, where available, came from metadata supplied by the sample provider rather than from assay-based typing. Subjects who had been exposed to COVID-19, were actively infected with it, or had recovered from it provided the deeply sampled blood TCRbeta repertoires that made up the dataset. A de-identified subject ID, COVID-19 status, age in years and sex were almost always included in the sample metadata. The prospective study material was composed of cDNA or gDNA derived from T cells, B-cell-depleted T cells, or PBMCs. The samples were drawn from the first 160 participants of the ongoing ImmuneRACE study and from some 1,300 subjects provided by 6 global collaborators. The repertoires were released in a freely available public database intended as a resource for research on the immune response to SARS-CoV-2. Summary of the overall study and its limitations: The amount of clinical and demographic metadata varied by source and participant and was provided uncurated.

With respect to this clone: The target of this receptor is not known. No much larger clone is present one base from it, and per-base qualities are unavailable.

Collaborating institutions collected whole blood in K2EDTA tubes following their own protocols. For TCRbeta analysis, collaborators shipped samples as frozen whole blood, isolated PBMCs, or DNA extracted from either of those sample types. For CDR1 and CDR2, the germline V gene lists SGHAT and FQNNGV. From cysteine to phenylalanine, the CDR3 is 12 amino acids long. Left in the record is the CDR3 DNA by itself, 36 bases read in frame from the first base. V loses 3 bases, J loses 3 bases, and the germline ends lie 6 bases apart. TCRbeta CDR3 regions were amplified from genomic DNA using the immunoSEQ Assay, a bias-controlled multiplex PCR. The published analysis was carried out like this. Within the assay, amplification of reference gene primers was used to estimate how many nucleated cells each sample contained. Sequence reads were collapsed and filtered to measure the absolute abundance of every unique TCRbeta CDR3 rearrangement. For each sample, productive Simpson clonality was calculated by taking the square root of Simpson's diversity index across productive rearrangements. As stored in TCRdb, this immuneACCESS dataset retains in-frame rearrangements with V and J assigned. A fraction of the clones does not appear; measured against another copy, unresolved V genes explain less than half of the discrepancy, and the remainder lacks a known reason. D and trimming were read from the DNA, whereas the V and J calls and clone size are those reported in that table. Within this sample are 78,000 or so clones, with about 80% of them counted one time only. The ten largest account for roughly 12% of the sample.

The rearrangement joined TRBV11-2 to TRBJ2-7, with the identity of the D gene unclear. This TCR came from a man older than 75 with acute or convalescent COVID-19. The specimen sequenced was peripheral blood. The CDR3 here reads CASSFQIYEQYF. The base sequence is TGTGCCAGCAGCTTCCAGATCTACGAGCAGTACTTC.